This T cell receptor (beta chain) was identified in a study of regulatory T cells in long-lasting Graves disease. Whole-study results and caveats: Persistent disease was associated with favored TRBV28 usage and with favored use of TRBJ1-2 and TRBJ2-5.

This clonotype was recorded at least ten times. The target antigen is unknown. Per germline, CDR1 SQVTM and CDR2 ANQGSEA. The CDR3 contains 12 residues. V dropped 4 bases and J dropped 3 bases, with 7 bases sitting between them. Construction of the TCR beta libraries employed iRepertoire HTBI primers in conjunction with Arm-PCR of CDR3 regions. From the multiplex PCR reads, TCRdb called clonotypes with MiXCR, one entry per CDR3 protein. The sample has around 400,000 distinct CDR3 sequences; around a sixth are singletons. Time point: newly diagnosed GD, antithyroid drugs for less than 3 months. From RNA extracted from PBMCs, the TCR library was made.

The chain recombines TRBV29-1 with TRBJ1-5; D is ambiguous. Material: peripheral blood mononuclear cells (PBMCs), obtained at new diagnosis, from a patient treated with antithyroid drugs. The clonotype was recovered from a female donor with Graves disease. Here the CDR3 DNA reads TGCAGCGTTGCCAGTCACAATCAGCCCCAGCATTTT. It is translated as CSVASHNQPQHF.